The 19 T cell receptor beta chains below all came from one sample that was sequenced in a study of T cell repertoires in cytomegalovirus infection. TCRdb independently ran MiXCR on the reads; one entry per CDR3 protein. The sample has about 770,000 distinct CDR3 sequences, 25% to 35% seen once. For these TCRs, the target antigens are not known. Sequencing used cultured CD8+ T cells from PBMCs, obtained from culture after CMV antigen stimulation. Every receptor here comes from a human donor in good health (CMV status not recorded). Some clones in this sample may be carry-over from other donors' samples.

This clonotype turned up a few times. The chain recombines TRBV2 with TRBJ2-1; 9 positions match TRBD1. The CDR3 consists of 14 residues. With V trimmed by 3 bases and J by 10 bases, 7 bases remained unmatched. The germline CDR1 and CDR2 sequences are SNHLY and FYNNEI. The CDR3 reads CASSDGTGIDEQFF. The DNA for the CDR3 is TGTGCCAGCAGTGACGGGACAGGGATCGACGAGCAGTTCTTC.

V and J are TRBV6-2 or TRBV6-3 and TRBJ2-7; D unresolved. Between the trimmed V and J ends, which lost 6 bases and 2 bases, there was a span of 11 bases. The CDR3 spans 13 residues. The germline V gene encodes CDR1 MNHEY and CDR2 SVGEGT. DNA of the CDR3: TGTGCCAGCAGCCCAGGACCACCCTACGAGCAGTACGTC. Translated: CASSPGPPYEQYV.

This clonotype was found many times. V usage is TRBV27 and J usage is TRBJ1-5, with D uncertain. Germline loops: CDR1 MNHEY, CDR2 SMNVEV (reference sequence). The CDR3 is made up of 14 amino acids. Trimming cost V 5 bases and J 5 bases, with 13 bases left between them. The CDR3 DNA follows: TGTGCCAGCAGTCCCTGGTCAGCTCATCAGCCCCAGCATTTT. Amino acids: CASSPWSAHQPQHF.

V gene TRBV20-1 combines with J gene TRBJ2-7; 7 positions agree with TRBD1. The CDR3 runs to 15 residues. V was clipped by 6 bases and J by 0 bases; unmatched bases: 11. Germline V CDR1 and CDR2: DFQATT, SNEGSKA (reference sequence). CDR3 residues: CSATGTVSASYEQYF. For the CDR3, the DNA is TGCAGTGCCACCGGGACAGTGTCCGCCTCCTACGAGCAGTACTTC.

This chain connects TRBV28 to TRBJ2-2, with D unclear. V was shortened by 7 bases and J by 0 bases, with 15 bases between the two germline ends. The CDR3 extends over 16 amino acids. Germline CDR1 reads MDHEN; CDR2 reads SYDVKM. The DNA of the CDR3 is TGTGCCAGCAAAGTTGTCCCGGAAGCGAACACCGGGGAGCTGTTTTTT. It yields the protein CASKVVPEANTGELFF.

In this sample, this clonotype turned up many times. The chain joins TRBV4-3 to TRBJ2-6, with TRBD1 as a possible D gene (5 bases). Germline values: CDR1 LGHNA, CDR2 YSLEER. The ends were cut back, 0 bases at V and 0 bases at J, with 6 bases in the middle. This CDR3 comprises 16 residues. CDR3 DNA sequence: TGCGCCAGCAGCCAAGATAGGGGCTCTGGGGCCAACGTCCTGACTTTC. Translation: CASSQDRGSGANVLTF.

This clonotype was detected a few times. This chain connects TRBV27 to TRBJ2-1, with a tentative D call TRBD2 (6 bases). There are 14 residues in the CDR3. Germline CDR1 reads MNHEY; CDR2 reads SMNVEV (reference sequence). Trimming removed 0 bases at V and 5 bases at J, with 8 bases between. As DNA, the CDR3 is TGTGCCAGCAGTTTATCGTCGGGGGACAATGAGCAGTTCTTC. This sequence encodes CASSLSSGDNEQFF.

This clonotype was seen at least ten times. The chain has TRBV7-6 and TRBJ2-2; 7 bases line up with TRBD2. The ends lost 3 bases at V and 3 bases at J; junction bases unmatched: 1. This CDR3 has 14 residues. The germline V gene has CDR1 SGHVS and CDR2 FNYEAQ. The DNA of the CDR3 is TGTGCCAGCAGCTTGGCGGGGGACACCGGGGAGCTGTTTTTT. This gives the protein CASSLAGDTGELFF.

CDR3 region: CASSYLVAGARSSYNEQFF. The CDR3 coding sequence is TGTGCCAGCAGTTACCTGGTAGCGGGGGCCCGAAGCTCCTACAATGAGCAGTTCTTC. This sequence joins TRBV6-6 and TRBJ2-1; 9 nucleotides agree with TRBD2. The germline gives CDR1 MNHNY, CDR2 SVGAGI (reference sequence). This CDR3 has 19 amino acids. The V and J ends lost 2 bases and 0 bases, in that order; junction bases with no gene match: 11.

This clonotype appeared a few times. The chain recombines TRBV7-6 with TRBJ1-2; 8 bases are a match to TRBD1. V dropped 5 bases and J dropped 0; count of bases not matched to a gene: 5. CDR1 is SGHVS and CDR2 is FNYEAQ in the germline V gene. The CDR3 runs to 15 residues. The CDR3 sequence: CASSPRQGSNYGYTF. DNA of the CDR3: TGTGCCAGCAGCCCCAGACAGGGGTCTAACTATGGCTACACCTTC.

The chain uses TRBV27 and TRBJ1-1, with D perhaps TRBD1 (6 bases). V was pared by 3 bases and J by 8 bases, with 16 bases between. CDR1 is MNHEY and CDR2 is SMNVEV in the germline V gene (reference sequence). The CDR3 has 14 amino acids. The CDR3 sequence: CASSLGAMTEEAFF. Written as DNA, the CDR3 is TGTGCCAGCAGTTTGGGGGCGATGACGGAAGAAGCTTTCTTT.

This clonotype was detected ten times or more. The chain recombines TRBV7-2 with TRBJ2-1, with unresolved D. V dropped 5 bases and J dropped 0 bases, with 14 bases sitting between them. Germline CDR1 SGHTA, CDR2 FQGNSA. The CDR3 runs 16 residues. The chain's CDR3 is CASSPYSQSSYNEQFF. CDR3 DNA: TGTGCCAGCAGCCCGTACAGCCAGAGCTCCTACAATGAGCAGTTCTTC.

In its sample, this clonotype was seen a few times. The chain combines TRBV5-1 with TRBJ2-1; 7 bases line up with TRBD2. The CDR3 covers 18 residues. V gave up 0 bases and J gave up 4 bases; unmatched junction bases: 13. Germline values: CDR1 SGHRS, CDR2 YFSETQ. The chain's CDR3 is CASSLDGPLADLYNEQFF. The CDR3 nucleotides are TGCGCCAGCAGCTTGGACGGGCCTCTAGCGGATTTATACAATGAGCAGTTCTTC. The variable domain in full, with the rest retrieved from reference TRBV5-1 and TRBJ2-1, is KAGVTQTPRYLIKTRGQQVTLSCSPISGHRSVSWYQQTPGQGLQFLFEYFSETQRNKGNFPGRFSGRQFSNSRSEMNVSTLELGDSALYLCASSLDGPLADLYNEQFFGPGTRLTVL.

The chain combines TRBV4-1 with TRBJ2-5; the D is unclear. CDR1 and CDR2 from the germline V gene are MGHRA and YSYEKL. The CDR3 totals 12 residues. Trimming took 0 bases from V and 8 from J, leaving 7 bases between them. The CDR3 region has the DNA TGCGCCAGCAGCCAAGATGGTCTAACCCAGTACTTC. Encoded protein: CASSQDGLTQYF.

This chain joins TRBV5-1 and TRBJ2-7; D possibly uses TRBD1 or TRBD2 (5 bases each). This CDR3 has 14 residues. Per germline, CDR1 SGHRS and CDR2 YFSETQ. V shed 4 bases and J shed 4 bases, with 15 bases lying between them. The chain's CDR3 is CASSIRDGLYEQYF. The CDR3 bases are TGCGCCAGCAGCATCCGGGACGGTCTTTACGAGCAGTACTTC. Supplemented by reference TRBV5-1 and TRBJ2-7, the full variable domain reads KAGVTQTPRYLIKTRGQQVTLSCSPISGHRSVSWYQQTPGQGLQFLFEYFSETQRNKGNFPGRFSGRQFSNSRSEMNVSTLELGDSALYLCASSIRDGLYEQYFGPGTRLTVT.

The chain recombines TRBV4-1 with TRBJ1-2; D unresolved. The CDR3 is 11 residues long. Germline V CDR1 and CDR2: MGHRA, YSYEKL. Trimming shortened V by 3 bases and J by 14 bases, and 13 bases separated the two germline ends. This CDR3 is CASSHAGGSTF. For the CDR3, the DNA is TGCGCCAGCAGCCACGCTGGCGGGTCGACCTTC.

This clonotype was seen more than once but under ten times. V and J are TRBV6-6 and TRBJ1-4; D is possibly TRBD1 (6 bases). V lost 4 bases and J 12 bases, leaving 18 bases between the germline ends. The CDR3 spans 14 residues. Germline V CDR1 and CDR2: MNHNY, SVGAGI (reference sequence). The CDR3 DNA reads TGTGCCAGCAGTTCCTTCCTCGACAGGAATGAACTGTTTTTT. Its protein is CASSSFLDRNELFF.

This clonotype was seen more than once but under ten times. The rearrangement joins TRBV11-2 to TRBJ2-3, with D maybe TRBD1 (6 bases). CDR1 is SGHAT, CDR2 FQNNGV, per germline. Trimming removed 5 bases from V and 4 bases from J, with 16 bases in between. The CDR3 length is 15 residues. DNA of the CDR3: TGTGCCAGCAGCGCGAGACTCCCAGGGGCAGATACGCAGTATTTT. Translated: CASSARLPGADTQYF.

This chain joins TRBV20-1 and TRBJ2-5; D may be TRBD1 (6 bases). The germline V and J ends were trimmed by 0 bases and 3 bases, with 14 bases remaining between them. Germline V gene sequence: CDR1 DFQATT, CDR2 SNEGSKA (reference sequence). The CDR3 has 15 residues. CDR3 amino acids: CSARDPGDFEETQYF. In nucleotides, the CDR3 is TGCAGTGCTAGAGACCCAGGGGATTTCGAAGAGACCCAGTACTTC.